The 29 T cell receptor beta chains listed next were all sequenced from one sample in a study of blood T cell repertoires in COVID-19. Method: immunoSEQ multiplex PCR; TCRdb's copy keeps in-frame clones and lacks some. The table shows hundreds of thousands of clones, with around 84% occurring only once. Specimen: peripheral blood. These receptors were taken from a man aged 45-65 years with COVID-19, enrolled during active disease.

The chain has TRBV6-2 or TRBV6-3 and TRBJ1-5; D may be TRBD1 (5 bases). Germline assignment: CDR1 MNHEY and CDR2 SVGEGT. V gave up 2 bases and J gave up 6 bases, with 11 bases separating them. The CDR3 sequence is 14 residues long. CDR3 sequence (DNA): TGTGCCAGCAGTTACGAGCAGGGTGGTCAGCCCCAGCATTTT. Encoded protein: CASSYEQGGQPQHF.

V usage is TRBV29-1 and J usage is TRBJ1-1; 10 bases line up with TRBD1. CDR1 SQVTM and CDR2 ANQGSEA come from the germline V gene. V lost 2 bases and J lost 10; bases outside the gene matches: 13. The CDR3 length is 15 residues. Written as DNA, the CDR3 is TGCAGCGTTGAACAGACCGGGACAGGGGTTAATTCAGCTTTCTTT. Encoded protein: CSVEQTGTGVNSAFF.

The chain combines TRBV5-4 with TRBJ2-1; TRBD2 agrees at 9 bases. Germline V lookup: CDR1 SGHNT, CDR2 YYREEE (reference sequence). With V trimmed by 4 bases and J by 5 bases, 7 bases remained unmatched. The CDR3 is 15 amino acids. CDR3: CASSPGLAHDNEQFF. The CDR3 bases are TGTGCCAGCAGCCCGGGACTAGCCCACGACAATGAGCAGTTCTTC.

The chain links TRBV18 to TRBJ2-7; a weak D match, TRBD2 (6 bases). There are 19 residues in the CDR3. The V end was cut by 6 bases, the J end by 1 base, with 28 bases between. In germline, CDR1 is KGHSH, CDR2 LQKENI. The CDR3 coding sequence is TGTGCCAGCTCGCCCCTCCTTGCGGGACGGAATATTAATTCCTACGAGCAGTACTTC. It codes for CASSPLLAGRNINSYEQYF.

The chain carries TRBV3-1 (or the pseudogene TRBV3-2) and TRBJ1-1, with TRBD1 as a possible D gene (5 bases). Germline values: CDR1 LGHDT, CDR2 YNNKEL (reference sequence). V shed 1 base and J shed 0 bases, with 12 bases lying between them. This CDR3 is 16 amino acids long. DNA for the CDR3: TGTGCCAGCAGCCAAGGGGGCAGCGTCATGAACACTGAAGCTTTCTTT. Translation: CASSQGGSVMNTEAFF.

V is TRBV18 and J is TRBJ2-2, with a weak D call TRBD1 (6 bases). Looked up from germline, CDR1 is KGHSH and CDR2 is LQKENI. This CDR3 contains 16 residues. Trimming removed 0 bases at V and 3 bases at J, with 11 bases between. The DNA of the CDR3 is TGTGCCAGCTCACCACCTTCCAGGGGAGACACCGGGGAGCTGTTTTTT. Its translation is CASSPPSRGDTGELFF. Looking up the rest from reference TRBV18 and TRBJ2-2 gives the full variable domain: NAGVMQNPRHLVRRRGQEARLRCSPMKGHSHVYWYRQLPEEGLKFMVYLQKENIIDESGMPKERFSAEFPKEGPSILRIQQVVRGDSAAYFCASSPPSRGDTGELFFGEGSRLTVL.

This clone was counted between two and nine times. This chain connects TRBV4-1 to TRBJ2-1, with TRBD2 matching over 7 bases. After removal of 1 base from V and 10 bases from J, the junction contained 10 bases not matched to a gene. CDR1 is MGHRA, CDR2 YSYEKL, per germline. There are 15 residues in the CDR3. The CDR3 region has the DNA TGCGCCAGCAGCCAAGGACCGGGACTACCGAGAGAGCAGTTCTTC. It translates to CASSQGPGLPREQFF.

This clone was counted only a few times. The chain carries TRBV30 and TRBJ1-5; the match to TRBD1 covers 12 bases. The CDR3 runs 15 residues. V dropped 2 bases and J dropped 6; count of bases not matched to a gene: 5. Germline-derived CDR1 and CDR2 are GTSNPN and SVGIG (reference sequence). The CDR3 nucleotides are TGTGCCTGGAGTCCGGGACAGGGGGCCTTTCAGCCCCAGCATTTT. Amino acids: CAWSPGQGAFQPQHF.

The V gene is TRBV9, the J gene TRBJ1-1, with D hard to call. V lost 4 bases and J 7 bases, leaving 8 bases between the germline ends. This CDR3 spans 11 amino acids. Germline V gene lookup returns CDR1 SGDLS and CDR2 YYNGEE. CDR3 loop: CASSLAGEAFF. The DNA for the CDR3 is TGTGCCAGCAGCCTCGCGGGTGAAGCTTTCTTT.

The rearrangement uses TRBV27 and TRBJ1-5; 10 nucleotides agree with TRBD1. Trimming took 0 bases from V and 4 from J; bases not matched to a gene: 9. Germline assignment: CDR1 MNHEY and CDR2 SMNVEV (reference sequence). CDR3 length: 18 residues. DNA of the CDR3: TGTGCCAGCAGTTTATCCACTCCGACAGGGGGCATTAATCAGCCCCAGCATTTT. Protein sequence: CASSLSTPTGGINQPQHF.

V and J are TRBV7-6 and TRBJ2-1; 7 bases line up with TRBD2. Germline loops: CDR1 SGHVS, CDR2 FNYEAQ. CDR3 length equals 16 residues. Losses at the gene ends were 3 bases for V and 0 bases for J; bases not matched to a gene: 5. CDR3 bases: TGTGCCAGCAGCTTGCGGGGGAGTAGCTCCTACAATGAGCAGTTCTTC. Translation gives CASSLRGSSSYNEQFF.

V and J are TRBV24-1 and TRBJ2-3; TRBD2 matches 8 bases. Germline V gene data show CDR1 as KGHDR and CDR2 as SFDVKD. The CDR3 length is 14 residues. The ends lost 5 bases at V and 0 bases at J; junction bases unmatched: 0. CDR3 loop: CATSGTSSTDTQYF. CDR3 in DNA: TGTGCCACCAGTGGGACTAGCAGCACAGATACGCAGTATTTT.

The chain joins TRBV6-1 to TRBJ1-4; TRBD1 matches 11 bases. Per the germline V gene, CDR1 is MNHNS and CDR2 is SASEGT. V lost 2 bases, J lost 5 bases, and 1 base stayed unmatched. The length of the CDR3 is 15 residues. The CDR3 sequence is CASSERTGGNEKLFF. The DNA for the CDR3 is TGTGCCAGCAGTGAAAGGACAGGGGGCAATGAAAAACTGTTTTTT.

J is TRBJ2-2 and V is TRBV3-1 (or the pseudogene TRBV3-2), with 7 bases that match TRBD1. V lost 4 bases to trimming and J lost 5 bases; unmatched junction nucleotides: 7. The CDR3 length is 15 residues. Germline assignment: CDR1 LGHDT and CDR2 YNNKEL (reference sequence). CDR3 nucleotide sequence: TGTGCCAGCAGCCCCAGGACAGGAGATACCGGGGAGCTGTTTTTT. Translated: CASSPRTGDTGELFF.

The V and J genes are TRBV5-6 and TRBJ1-5; D possibly corresponds to TRBD1 (6 bases). The CDR3 is 15 amino acids. Germline V CDR1 and CDR2: SGHDT, YYEEEE. V lost 4 bases, J lost 9 bases, and 20 bases lay in between. CDR3 residues: CASSIRQAPLRPQHF. CDR3 DNA sequence: TGTGCCAGCAGCATCAGACAGGCACCATTGAGGCCCCAGCATTTT.

The rearrangement joins TRBV13 to TRBJ2-7, with D possibly TRBD1 on 6 matching bases. CDR1 is PRHDT, CDR2 FYEKMQ, per germline (reference sequence). Trimming stripped 0 bases from V and 6 bases from J, with 12 bases between. There are 14 residues in the CDR3. CDR3 sequence: CASSLGTGGSEQYF. CDR3 sequence (DNA): TGTGCCAGCAGCTTAGGGACAGGAGGTAGCGAGCAGTACTTC.

The V and J genes are TRBV5-1 and TRBJ2-1; D is undetermined. The CDR3 spans 14 residues. Deletions cut 5 bases from V and 5 bases from J, with 14 bases between. Germline assignment: CDR1 SGHRS and CDR2 YFSETQ. CDR3 sequence: CASSTQDKHNEQFF. The CDR3 region has the DNA TGCGCCAGCAGTACCCAAGACAAACACAATGAGCAGTTCTTC.

The rearrangement links TRBV27 to TRBJ2-7, with TRBD2 matching over 11 bases. Per germline, CDR1 MNHEY and CDR2 SMNVEV (reference sequence). V shed 5 bases and J 3 bases; nucleotides not matched to a gene: 9. This CDR3 region has 16 residues. The CDR3 coding sequence is TGTGCCAGCAGTAAGGTAGCGGGGGGGGGATTCTACGAGCAGTACTTC. As protein: CASSKVAGGGFYEQYF.

As for this clone: Distinct nucleotide sequences in the sample also encode this CDR3. This chain links TRBV5-1 with TRBJ2-5, with D tentatively TRBD1 (5 bases). The germline V gene encodes CDR1 SGHRS and CDR2 YFSETQ. Deletions cut 0 bases from V and 5 bases from J, with 8 bases between. CDR3 length equals 13 residues. CDR3 loop: CASSLGAGETQYF. CDR3 bases: TGCGCCAGCAGCTTGGGGGCAGGGGAGACCCAGTACTTC.

This chain uses TRBV23-1 with TRBJ2-7; possibly TRBD1 for D (5 bases). TRBV23-1 belongs to the ORF category, with a function that is uncertain. The CDR3 consists of 19 residues. Trimming cost V 4 bases and J 6 bases, with 31 bases left between them. CDR3 in DNA: TGCGCCAGCAGTCCGAAGGCCCCCCCTCGTCAGGGCGGTAAAGGCGAGCAGTACTTC. This sequence encodes CASSPKAPPRQGGKGEQYF.

This clone has just a few counts. The chain employs TRBV30 and TRBJ1-1, with 8 bases fitting TRBD1. Germline V CDR1 and CDR2: GTSNPN, SVGIG (reference sequence). There are 12 residues in the CDR3. The V and J ends lost 5 bases and 11 bases, in that order; junction bases with no gene match: 10. The CDR3 sequence: CAWGLGQGAAFF. CDR3 in DNA: TGTGCCTGGGGACTAGGACAGGGCGCCGCTTTCTTT.

This chain joins TRBV2 and TRBJ2-3; 7 positions agree with TRBD1. This CDR3 is built from 16 residues. V lost 11 bases, J lost 0 bases, and 14 bases stayed unmatched. Germline CDR1 reads SNHLY; CDR2 reads FYNNEI. CDR3 residues: CAGQTGNDFSTDTQYF. In DNA form, the CDR3 reads TGTGCCGGGCAGACAGGGAATGACTTTAGCACAGATACGCAGTATTTT.

The chain carries TRBV24-1 and TRBJ2-1; 13 bases are a match to TRBD2. This CDR3 region has 15 residues. The ends lost 3 bases at V and 9 bases at J; junction bases unmatched: 4. The germline V gene encodes CDR1 KGHDR and CDR2 SFDVKD. The CDR3 nucleotides are TGTGCCACCAGTGATGGACTAGCGGGAGTGCTTGAGCAGTTCTTC. This translates into CATSDGLAGVLEQFF.

This chain joins TRBV6-5 and TRBJ1-4; D remains unclear. CDR3 length: 13 amino acids. Germline V gene lookup returns CDR1 MNHEY and CDR2 SVGAGI. The V end was cut by 7 bases, the J end by 8 bases, with 14 bases between. The CDR3 loop reads CASKRTGYEKLFF. The CDR3 region has the DNA TGTGCCAGCAAGAGGACGGGGTACGAAAAACTGTTTTTT.

The chain is built from TRBV27 and TRBJ1-2; 9 positions agree with TRBD1. V shed 5 bases and J 7 bases; nucleotides not matched to a gene: 5. Germline V CDR1 and CDR2: MNHEY, SMNVEV (reference sequence). The CDR3 extends over 13 amino acids. The CDR3 loop is CASSMNRGLGYTF. Here the CDR3 DNA reads TGTGCCAGCAGTATGAACAGGGGGCTTGGCTACACCTTC.

This rearrangement joins TRBV19 to TRBJ1-2, with no clear D. V lost 4 bases and J 7 bases, leaving 10 bases between the germline ends. This CDR3 has 12 amino acids. The V gene's germline CDR1 is LNHDA and CDR2 SQIVND (reference sequence). For the CDR3, the DNA is TGTGCCAGTAGTAAACGGGAGGGTGGCTACACCTTC. This translates into CASSKREGGYTF. Full variable domain (rest looked up from reference TRBV19 and TRBJ1-2): DGGITQSPKYLFRKEGQNVTLSCEQNLNHDAMYWYRQDPGQGLRLIYYSQIVNDFQKGDIAEGYSVSREKKESFPLTVTSAQKNPTAFYLCASSKREGGYTFGSGTRLTVV.

V is TRBV7-3 and J is TRBJ2-3, with 8 bases identical to TRBD1. CDR1 SGHTA and CDR2 FQGTGA come from the germline V gene. J was trimmed by 2 bases and V by 4 bases; bases with no gene match: 2. This CDR3 is built from 14 residues. CDR3 in amino acids: CASSSRGLTDTQYF. The CDR3 bases are TGTGCCAGCAGCTCCAGGGGGCTCACAGATACGCAGTATTTT.

The chain has TRBV7-6 and TRBJ2-3; D uncertain. V dropped 4 bases and J dropped 6 bases, with 11 bases sitting between them. This CDR3 is 13 amino acids long. The V gene's germline CDR1 is SGHVS and CDR2 FNYEAQ. Here the CDR3 DNA reads TGTGCCAGCAGCTCCCCCCCACGGGATACGCAGTATTTT. This translates into CASSSPPRDTQYF.

The chain recombines TRBV4-1 with TRBJ1-1, with TRBD1 matching 7 bases. Germline CDR1 MGHRA, CDR2 YSYEKL. This CDR3 is 16 amino acids long. V lost 4 bases and J lost 1; bases outside the gene matches: 9. CDR3 residues: CASSRDRDSQNTEAFF. The CDR3 bases are TGCGCCAGCAGCCGAGATAGGGACAGCCAGAACACTGAAGCTTTCTTT.